This T cell receptor beta chain emerged from a study of blood T cell repertoires in COVID-19. On the study more broadly: COVID-19 samples from acute and convalescent phases originated in the United States, Italy and Spain. PBMCs, B-cell-depleted T cells, or T cells provided the cDNA or gDNA that made up the material.

Unmatched junction bases numbered 5, after V lost 5 bases and J lost 4 bases. CDR1 is SGHTA and CDR2 is FQGNSA in the germline V gene. The CDR3 contains 15 residues. Sequenced by immunoSEQ multiplex PCR; TCRdb stores in-frame clones only, minus some. The sample includes tens of thousands of clones, 87% of them seen just once. This TCR was recovered from a human donor in a cohort sampled during active COVID-19. The genes are TRBV7-2 and TRBJ2-1, with 10 bases matching TRBD2. The sample consisted of peripheral blood. The CDR3 DNA is TGTGCCAGCAGCCCGAGAGCGGGGGGGTACAATGAGCAGTTCTTC. This codes for CASSPRAGGYNEQFF.